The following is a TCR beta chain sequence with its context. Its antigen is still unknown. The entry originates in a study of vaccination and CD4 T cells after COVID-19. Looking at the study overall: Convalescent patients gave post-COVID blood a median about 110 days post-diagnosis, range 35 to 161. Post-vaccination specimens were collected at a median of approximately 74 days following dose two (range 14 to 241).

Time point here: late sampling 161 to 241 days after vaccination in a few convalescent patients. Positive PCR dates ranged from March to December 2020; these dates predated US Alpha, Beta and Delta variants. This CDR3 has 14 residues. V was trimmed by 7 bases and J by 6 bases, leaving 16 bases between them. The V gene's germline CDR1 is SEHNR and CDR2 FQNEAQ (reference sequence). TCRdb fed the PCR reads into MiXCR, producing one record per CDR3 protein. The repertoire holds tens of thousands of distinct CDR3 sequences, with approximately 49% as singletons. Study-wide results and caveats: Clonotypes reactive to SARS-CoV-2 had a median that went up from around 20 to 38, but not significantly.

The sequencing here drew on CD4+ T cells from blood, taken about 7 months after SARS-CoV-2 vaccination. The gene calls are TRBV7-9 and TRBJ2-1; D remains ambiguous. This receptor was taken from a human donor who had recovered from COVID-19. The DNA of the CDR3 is TGTGCCAGCACATCGGACGCTATTTCCAATGAGCAGTTCTTC. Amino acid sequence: CASTSDAISNEQFF.